These T cell receptor beta chains were read from a single sample in a study of cytomegalovirus exposure and HLA in healthy donors. Here immunoSEQ multiplex PCR was the method, and the copy in TCRdb shows in-frame clones only, minus some. The sample includes roughly 170,000 clones, approximately 80% of them seen just once. The sample comprised PBMCs. The source of these receptors is a woman aged 18-30 years in good health and CMV-seronegative. The CDR3 runs from the conserved cysteine through the conserved F or W. The order of the fields is CDR3 length, J gene, D gene, V gene, CDR3 protein, CDR3 DNA. A D gene is named only where the DNA matches it firmly.

15 TRBJ2-1 . TRBV4-1 CASSQVTNPYNEQFF TGCGCCAGCAGCCAAGTGACTAACCCCTACAATGAGCAGTTCTTC
12 TRBJ1-6 . TRBV10-3 CAAGPQNSPLHF TGTGCCGCGGGACCGCAAAATTCACCCCTCCACTTT
14 TRBJ2-2 . TRBV5-1 CASTNMTGDGELFF TGCGCCAGCACCAATATGACCGGGGACGGGGAGCTGTTTTTT
16 TRBJ2-1 TRBD1 TRBV5-6 CASSWDRGLTHNEQFF TGTGCCAGCAGCTGGGACAGGGGCCTTACTCACAATGAGCAGTTCTTC
16 TRBJ2-7 TRBD1 TRBV6-5 CASSYSRTGGFGEQYF TGTGCCAGCAGTTACTCCCGGACAGGGGGCTTCGGCGAGCAGTACTTC
13 TRBJ1-4 . TRBV30 CAWSGRGYEKLFF TGTGCCTGGAGTGGGCGCGGTTATGAAAAACTGTTTTTT
14 TRBJ1-3 . TRBV11-2 CASSALRSGNTIYF TGTGCCAGCAGCGCTCTCAGGTCTGGAAACACCATATATTTT
15 TRBJ1-1 . TRBV28 CASSRLTVGAGEAFF TGTGCCAGCAGTCGTCTTACGGTGGGAGCTGGTGAAGCTTTCTTT
15 TRBJ2-7 . TRBV9 CASSAAPASSYEQYF TGTGCCAGCAGCGCCGCACCCGCTAGCTCCTACGAGCAGTACTTC
13 TRBJ1-6 . TRBV4-2 CASSQDRNSPLHF TGTGCCAGCAGCCAAGATCGTAATTCACCCCTCCACTTT
15 TRBJ2-1 TRBD2 TRBV7-2 CASSLGSGRNNEQFF TGTGCCAGCAGCTTAGGTAGCGGGAGAAATAATGAGCAGTTCTTC
15 TRBJ2-2 . TRBV4-2 CASSQVGKNTGELFF TGTGCCAGCAGCCAAGTCGGGAAGAACACCGGGGAGCTGTTTTTT
14 TRBJ1-3 . TRBV28 CASNSGFSGNTIYF TGTGCCAGCAACTCGGGGTTTTCTGGAAACACCATATATTTT
14 TRBJ2-7 TRBD1 TRBV5-1 CASSLGDRPGEQYF TGCGCCAGCAGCTTGGGGGACAGGCCAGGCGAGCAGTACTTC
14 TRBJ2-5 . TRBV11-2 CASSSGLREETQYF TGTGCCAGCAGCTCCGGACTAAGAGAAGAGACCCAGTACTTC
14 TRBJ1-4 TRBD1 TRBV29-1 CSANTGAANEKLFF TGCAGCGCCAACACAGGGGCGGCTAATGAAAAACTGTTTTTT
12 TRBJ2-7 . TRBV5-1 CASSSEGAEQYF TGCGCCAGCAGCTCGGAGGGGGCGGAGCAGTACTTC
17 TRBJ2-3 TRBD2 TRBV11-2 CASSLGTSGDSTDTQYF TGTGCCAGCAGCTTAGGGACTAGCGGGGATAGCACAGATACGCAGTATTTT
16 TRBJ2-5 TRBD2 TRBV5-4 CASAPSPGRDQETQYF TGTGCCAGCGCCCCATCGCCCGGGAGGGACCAAGAGACCCAGTACTTC
15 TRBJ2-3 TRBD2 TRBV9 CASSDGTSGLYTQYF TGTGCCAGCAGCGACGGGACTAGCGGGCTTTATACGCAGTATTTT